This T cell receptor beta chain was identified in a study of technical replicates of blood from a few donors. Repertoires were generated with immunoSEQ multiplex PCR, while TCRdb's copy carries only in-frame clones and drops some. The table records about 99,000 clones, 95% of them present only once. The CDR3 consists of 16 residues. Germline values: CDR1 KGHSH, CDR2 LQKENI. V lost 3 bases to trimming and J lost 3 bases; unmatched junction nucleotides: 8. This receptor was identified in a human donor in good health. The chain joins TRBV18 to TRBJ1-5; 7 positions match TRBD1. The sample consisted of T cells isolated from PBMCs. The CDR3 loop reads CASSPSGQSVNQPQHF. CDR3 bases: TGTGCCAGCTCACCTTCGGGACAGTCAGTCAATCAGCCCCAGCATTTT.